This TCR beta chain was captured in a study of blood T cell repertoires in COVID-19. Whole-study context: Sites in the United States, Italy and Spain provided acute and convalescent COVID-19 samples. T cells, B-cell-depleted T cells, or PBMCs provided the cDNA or gDNA that served as material.

V was clipped by 3 bases and J by 8 bases, with 19 bases between them. This CDR3 comprises 16 residues. CDR1 and CDR2 (germline): LNHDA, SQIVND (reference sequence). As originally analysed: Counts of nucleated cells, estimated from reference gene primer amplification, were obtained. TCRdb keeps only in-frame clones here, not all; method: immunoSEQ multiplex PCR. D and trimming come from the DNA, and the V and J calls and clone size come from that table. The sample yields about 70,000 clones, around 87% seen once. The chain is built from TRBV19 and TRBJ1-4; D may be TRBD1 (6 bases). The sequencing sample was made of peripheral blood. The receptor's source is a woman aged 18-30 years with acute or convalescent COVID-19. The CDR3 DNA reads TGTGCCAGTAGTATCCGCCGGGGGGCAGAAACCGAAAAACTGTTTTTT. Protein product: CASSIRRGAETEKLFF. Variable domain in full (rest from reference TRBV19 and TRBJ1-4): DGGITQSPKYLFRKEGQNVTLSCEQNLNHDAMYWYRQDPGQGLRLIYYSQIVNDFQKGDIAEGYSVSREKKESFPLTVTSAQKNPTAFYLCASSIRRGAETEKLFFGSGTQLSVL.